The sequence of this T cell receptor (beta chain) was determined in a study of blood T cells in healthy people across ages. In the study overall: The capture of about one barcoded beta molecule per two T cells was achieved by template switching. Overall study findings and caveats: CMV status of donors was unknown, possibly confounding expanded clonotype changes.

Extraction of total RNA produced a minimum of 5.5 micrograms from each sample. This clonotype was counted once. Its antigen is undetermined. The CDR3 covers 15 residues. The ends lost 7 bases at V and 1 base at J; junction bases unmatched: 4. The second PCR ran roughly 6 to 11 cycles with a sample-barcoded 5' primer and J-beta primers. A single record per CDR3 protein comes from TCRdb applying MiXCR to the 5' RACE reads. The sample shows some 1.4 million distinct CDR3 sequences, 42% of them seen only once. The sample comprised blood. This TCR came from a woman aged 18-35 years in good health. The genes are TRBV12-3 or TRBV12-4 and TRBJ2-4; 10 bases are shared with TRBD2. The DNA of the CDR3 is TGTGCCAGCACCCAGCGGGGGGGGGCCAAAAACATTCAGTACTTC. Residues: CASTQRGGAKNIQYF.